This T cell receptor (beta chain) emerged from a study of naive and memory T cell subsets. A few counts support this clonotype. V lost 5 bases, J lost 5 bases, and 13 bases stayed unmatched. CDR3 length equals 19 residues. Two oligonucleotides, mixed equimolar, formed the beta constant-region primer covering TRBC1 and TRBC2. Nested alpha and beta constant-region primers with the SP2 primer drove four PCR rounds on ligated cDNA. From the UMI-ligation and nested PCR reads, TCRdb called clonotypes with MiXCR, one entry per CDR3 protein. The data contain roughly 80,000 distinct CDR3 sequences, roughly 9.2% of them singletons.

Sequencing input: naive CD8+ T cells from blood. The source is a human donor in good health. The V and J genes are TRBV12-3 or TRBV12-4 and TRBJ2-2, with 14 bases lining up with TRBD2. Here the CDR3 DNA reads TGTGCCAGCAGTAGCGGGACTAGCGGGAGCTCCTCTAGAACCGGGGAGCTGTTTTTT. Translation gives CASSSGTSGSSSRTGELFF.